These T cell receptor beta chains were read from a single sample in a study of identical twins. One entry per CDR3 protein, called by TCRdb with MiXCR from the 5' RACE reads. The sample lists roughly 750,000 distinct CDR3 sequences, less than 25% occurring once. The same specimen was also included in a second study, on T cells expressing NK-cell markers.

Sequencing input: PBMCs. The receptors originated from a woman under 30 in good health. CDR3s include the opening cysteine and the closing phenylalanine or tryptophan. A D gene is named only where the DNA matches it firmly. Some rows have no size entry. The others give once, few or many, or a class for an expanded clone.

J gene	V gene	clone size	D gene	CDR3 protein	CDR3 DNA
TRBJ1-1	TRBV20-1	few	TRBD1	CSARQGLNTEAFF	TGCAGTGCTCGACAGGGTCTAAACACTGAAGCTTTCTTT
TRBJ2-2	TRBV7-9	once	.	CAVRGAHSGELFF	TGTGCCGTGAGGGGGGCGCATAGCGGGGAGCTGTTTTTT
TRBJ2-7	TRBV7-3	.	.	CASSSPRGTYEQYF	TGTGCCAGCAGCTCCCCGAGAGGGACCTACGAGCAGTACTTC
TRBJ2-7	TRBV29-1	few	.	CSVAKRQESYEQYF	TGCAGCGTTGCAAAAAGACAGGAATCCTACGAGCAGTACTTC
TRBJ1-2	TRBV6-4	.	TRBD1	CASSDLPGQGFSLYGYTF	TGTGCCAGCAGTGACCTACCGGGACAGGGGTTTTCCCTCTATGGCTACACCTTC
TRBJ1-4	TRBV4-2	many	.	CASSPTSLNEKLFF	TGTGCCAGCAGCCCGACAAGCTTAAATGAAAAACTGTTTTTT
TRBJ2-7	TRBV6-1	few	.	CASSPHGDGAYEQYF	TGTGCCAGCAGCCCCCATGGGGACGGGGCCTACGAGCAGTACTTC
TRBJ2-1	TRBV4-3	.	.	CASSPSAYSYNEQFF	TGCGCCAGCAGCCCTAGCGCATACTCCTACAATGAGCAGTTCTTC
TRBJ2-7	TRBV6-1	few	.	CASRPDGRVHYEQYF	TGTGCCAGCAGGCCAGATGGCAGGGTTCACTACGAGCAGTACTTC
TRBJ2-1	TRBV20-1	few	.	CSARTSKNYNEQFF	TGCAGTGCTAGAACTAGCAAAAATTACAATGAGCAGTTCTTC
TRBJ2-1	TRBV5-1	few	.	CASSFGTRAHEQFF	TGCGCCAGCAGCTTTGGAACGAGGGCCCATGAGCAGTTCTTC
TRBJ2-3	TRBV20-1	.	.	CSARDRPRSLSDTQYF	TGCAGTGCTAGAGATCGTCCTAGATCCCTCTCAGATACGCAGTATTTT
TRBJ2-3	TRBV20-1	few	.	CSASRQGSTDTQYF	TGCAGTGCTAGTCGGCAGGGGAGCACAGATACGCAGTATTTT
TRBJ1-1	TRBV9	few	.	CASSLGGGNPEAFF	TGTGCCAGCAGCTTAGGAGGGGGGAACCCTGAAGCTTTCTTT
TRBJ2-5	TRBV7-8	few	TRBD2	CASSFPGQATSGNWETQYF	TGTGCCAGCAGCTTTCCGGGACAGGCGACTAGCGGGAACTGGGAGACCCAGTACTTC
TRBJ2-7	TRBV5-1	.	.	CASSALTSGEQYF	TGCGCCAGCAGCGCCCTGACTAGTGGCGAGCAGTACTTC
TRBJ2-1	TRBV7-8	.	.	CASSLALLYNEQFF	TGTGCCAGCAGCTTAGCGCTTCTCTACAATGAGCAGTTCTTC
TRBJ2-1	TRBV10-3	few	.	CAISPQATIQFF	TGTGCCATCAGCCCACAGGCCACAATACAGTTCTTC